A selection of T cell receptor beta chains follows, all from one sample in a study of T-cell reconstitution after alpha-beta-depleted transplantation in children. TCRdb re-derived calls from the PCR reads in MiXCR, one entry per CDR3 protein. The profile covers over 550,000 distinct CDR3 sequences, with about 10% appearing a single time and less than 5% taken by the ten largest. The input for sequencing was PBMCs from the stem cell graft donor, taken from the stem cell graft. Source of these receptors: a human donor who donated a stem cell graft to a child with acute myeloid leukemia. Both conserved end residues are part of each CDR3. Each record gives: clone size, D gene, V gene, J gene, CDR3 protein, CDR3 DNA. A D gene is named only where the DNA matches it firmly. Expanded clones get a size class; other rows say once, few or many, or leave the size out.

size: -
D: -
V: TRBV6-6
J: TRBJ2-5
CDR3: CASSSLAQETQYF
DNA: TGTGCCAGCAGTTCCCTAGCGCAAGAGACCCAGTACTTC

size: few
D: -
V: TRBV12-3/TRBV12-4
J: TRBJ1-1
CDR3: CASSLKGDTEAFF
DNA: TGTGCCAGCAGTTTAAAGGGGGACACTGAAGCTTTCTTT

size: -
D: -
V: TRBV29-1
J: TRBJ2-1
CDR3: CSVAQAVFNEQFF
DNA: TGCAGCGTTGCACAAGCTGTATTCAATGAGCAGTTCTTC

size: -
D: -
V: TRBV12-3/TRBV12-4
J: TRBJ1-2
CDR3: CALCLGNGYTF
DNA: TGTGCCCTCTGTTTGGGAAATGGCTACACCTTC

size: few
D: -
V: TRBV7-6
J: TRBJ2-3
CDR3: CASSLLKQQDRMDTQYF
DNA: TGTGCCAGCAGCTTATTGAAACAGCAGGACCGTATGGATACGCAGTATTTT

size: -
D: TRBD1
V: TRBV7-9
J: TRBJ1-2
CDR3: CASSPGQAPNYGYTF
DNA: TGTGCCAGCAGCCCAGGACAGGCCCCTAACTATGGCTACACCTTC

size: -
D: -
V: TRBV5-1
J: TRBJ1-3
CDR3: CASSTGQSSGNTIYF
DNA: TGCGCCAGCAGCACTGGACAGAGCTCTGGAAACACCATATATTTT

size: -
D: -
V: TRBV27
J: TRBJ2-1
CDR3: CASSSFWRNEQFF
DNA: TGTGCCAGCAGCTCCTTTTGGCGCAATGAGCAGTTCTTC

size: -
D: -
V: TRBV27
J: TRBJ2-1
CDR3: CASSLPGGPTDEQFF
DNA: TGTGCCAGCAGTTTACCCGGGGGCCCAACCGATGAGCAGTTCTTC

size: -
D: TRBD1
V: TRBV20-1
J: TRBJ1-2
CDR3: CSAILRDRVGYGYTF
DNA: TGCAGTGCTATTCTACGGGACAGGGTCGGCTATGGCTACACCTTC

size: few
D: -
V: TRBV24-1
J: TRBJ1-1
CDR3: CATSDPRSPRAEAFF
DNA: TGTGCCACCAGTGATCCCCGGAGTCCTCGAGCTGAAGCTTTCTTT

size: -
D: TRBD2
V: TRBV24-1
J: TRBJ2-1
CDR3: CATSDSWTSGHYNEQFF
DNA: TGTGCCACCAGTGACTCCTGGACTAGCGGACATTACAATGAGCAGTTCTTC

size: few
D: TRBD1
V: TRBV19
J: TRBJ1-5
CDR3: CASSSRTGVSNQPQHF
DNA: TGTGCCAGTAGTTCCAGAACAGGGGTTAGCAATCAGCCCCAGCATTTT

size: many
D: TRBD2
V: TRBV29-1
J: TRBJ2-1
CDR3: CSVAGLAGDNEQFF
DNA: TGCAGCGTTGCGGGACTAGCGGGTGACAATGAGCAGTTCTTC

size: few
D: -
V: TRBV6-5
J: TRBJ2-7
CDR3: CASSYSPGISYEQYF
DNA: TGTGCCAGCAGTTACTCGCCGGGGATCTCCTACGAGCAGTACTTC

size: many
D: -
V: TRBV9
J: TRBJ2-1
CDR3: CASTKTGGAYNEQFF
DNA: TGTGCCAGCACCAAAACAGGGGGGGCCTACAATGAGCAGTTCTTC

size: many
D: TRBD2
V: TRBV12-3/TRBV12-4
J: TRBJ2-1
CDR3: CASSSLAGAGEQFF
DNA: TGTGCCAGCAGTTCCTTAGCGGGAGCGGGTGAGCAGTTCTTC

size: few
D: -
V: TRBV6-4
J: TRBJ2-7
CDR3: CASIGRYEQYF
DNA: TGTGCCAGCATTGGAAGGTACGAGCAGTACTTC

size: -
D: -
V: TRBV5-1
J: TRBJ1-4
CDR3: CASSFGPSENEKLFF
DNA: TGCGCCAGCAGCTTTGGACCCAGTGAGAATGAAAAACTGTTTTTT

size: -
D: -
V: TRBV9
J: TRBJ2-7
CDR3: CASSVWGIGEQYF
DNA: TGTGCCAGCAGCGTGTGGGGAATTGGCGAGCAGTACTTC

size: -
D: TRBD2
V: TRBV7-8
J: TRBJ2-7
CDR3: CASSLRTSGASYEQYF
DNA: TGTGCCAGCAGCTTACGGACTAGCGGGGCGTCCTACGAGCAGTACTTC

size: -
D: -
V: TRBV3-1
J: TRBJ1-2
CDR3: CASSQGRGGDGYTF
DNA: TGTGCCAGCAGCCAAGGTAGAGGAGGGGATGGCTACACCTTC

size: -
D: TRBD1
V: TRBV18
J: TRBJ1-5
CDR3: CASSPGGGKSGNQPQHF
DNA: TGTGCCAGCTCACCAGGAGGGGGCAAGTCAGGCAATCAGCCCCAGCATTTT

size: many
D: -
V: TRBV12-3/TRBV12-4
J: TRBJ2-3
CDR3: CASSFMSADTQYF
DNA: TGTGCCAGCAGTTTCATGTCCGCAGATACGCAGTATTTT

size: -
D: -
V: TRBV11-1
J: TRBJ2-1
CDR3: CASRAGPGTYNEQFF
DNA: TGTGCCAGCAGGGCAGGCCCGGGAACTTACAATGAGCAGTTCTTC

size: many
D: -
V: TRBV7-8
J: TRBJ2-3
CDR3: CASSLADRRSTDTQYF
DNA: TGTGCCAGCAGCTTAGCCGACAGGCGTAGCACAGATACGCAGTATTTT

size: many
D: -
V: TRBV12-3/TRBV12-4
J: TRBJ1-3
CDR3: CASSSKRNAIYF
DNA: TGTGCCAGCAGCTCAAAAAGGAATGCCATATATTTT

size: -
D: -
V: TRBV7-3
J: TRBJ2-2
CDR3: CASSQGLTSWGTGELFF
DNA: TGTGCCAGCAGCCAAGGTCTCACTAGCTGGGGCACCGGGGAGCTGTTTTTT

size: many
D: TRBD1
V: TRBV5-6
J: TRBJ1-5
CDR3: CASSLNRGRWGQPQHF
DNA: TGTGCCAGCAGCTTGAACAGGGGGCGCTGGGGTCAGCCCCAGCATTTT

size: many
D: -
V: TRBV12-3/TRBV12-4
J: TRBJ2-2
CDR3: CASTPTVTGELFF
DNA: TGTGCCAGCACCCCGACAGTCACCGGGGAGCTGTTTTTT

size: many
D: TRBD1
V: TRBV29-1
J: TRBJ2-1
CDR3: CSEGQGGGLGSSSEQFF
DNA: TGCAGCGAGGGACAGGGGGGCGGACTAGGGTCCTCAAGTGAGCAGTTCTTC

size: -
D: -
V: TRBV25-1
J: TRBJ2-5
CDR3: CASSEFRELGTQYF
DNA: TGTGCCAGCAGTGAATTTAGGGAACTAGGGACCCAGTACTTC

size: many
D: TRBD2
V: TRBV7-2
J: TRBJ2-3
CDR3: CASSPSGRSTDTQYF
DNA: TGTGCCAGCAGTCCTAGCGGGAGAAGCACAGATACGCAGTATTTT

size: few
D: -
V: TRBV7-7
J: TRBJ2-2
CDR3: CASSSWVGGQNTGELFF
DNA: TGTGCTAGCAGCTCCTGGGTAGGGGGTCAGAACACCGGGGAGCTGTTTTTT

size: -
D: -
V: TRBV18
J: TRBJ2-3
CDR3: CASSPGSRTTTDTQYF
DNA: TGTGCCAGCTCACCAGGCAGCCGGACTACGACAGATACGCAGTATTTT

size: -
D: -
V: TRBV20-1
J: TRBJ2-3
CDR3: CSARDRSAVPDTQYF
DNA: TGCAGTGCTAGAGATCGGTCAGCGGTCCCGGATACGCAGTATTTT

size: many
D: -
V: TRBV29-1
J: TRBJ2-7
CDR3: CSAGSELYEQYF
DNA: TGCAGCGCCGGGAGCGAGCTCTACGAGCAGTACTTC

size: -
D: TRBD1
V: TRBV18
J: TRBJ1-1
CDR3: CASSSGQGAMNTEAFF
DNA: TGTGCCAGCTCATCCGGACAGGGGGCTATGAACACTGAAGCTTTCTTT

size: many
D: -
V: TRBV7-8
J: TRBJ2-2
CDR3: CARRVTGELFF
DNA: TGTGCCCGCCGGGTGACCGGGGAGCTGTTTTTT

size: many
D: TRBD1
V: TRBV20-1
J: TRBJ2-7
CDR3: CSANDHWGDRAYEQYF
DNA: TGCAGTGCTAACGACCACTGGGGGGACAGGGCCTACGAGCAGTACTTC

size: few
D: TRBD2
V: TRBV7-2
J: TRBJ2-3
CDR3: CAGASGLTDTQYF
DNA: TGTGCCGGGGCTAGCGGCCTCACAGATACGCAGTATTTT

size: -
D: -
V: TRBV7-2
J: TRBJ2-7
CDR3: CASSSGSYLAYEQYF
DNA: TGTGCCAGCAGCTCTGGGAGCTATCTTGCCTACGAGCAGTACTTC

size: few
D: -
V: TRBV12-3/TRBV12-4
J: TRBJ1-2
CDR3: CASSSSGTPGGYTF
DNA: TGTGCCAGCAGTTCCTCCGGGACACCGGGGGGCTACACCTTC

size: -
D: TRBD2
V: TRBV6-2/TRBV6-3
J: TRBJ2-1
CDR3: CASSPLAGGSYNEQFF
DNA: TGTGCCAGCAGTCCACTAGCGGGAGGCTCGTACAATGAGCAGTTCTTC

size: few
D: -
V: TRBV20-1
J: TRBJ2-2
CDR3: CSANRDFNTGELFF
DNA: TGCAGTGCTAACCGGGACTTTAACACCGGGGAGCTGTTTTTT

size: many
D: TRBD1
V: TRBV14
J: TRBJ1-6
CDR3: CASSQVTGGNSPLHF
DNA: TGTGCCAGCAGCCAAGTTACAGGGGGCAATTCACCCCTCCACTTT

size: -
D: -
V: TRBV12-3/TRBV12-4
J: TRBJ2-7
CDR3: CASSSTGGRSGPYF
DNA: TGTGCCAGCAGTTCAACGGGCGGCAGGTCGGGCCCGTACTTC

size: -
D: TRBD2
V: TRBV7-3
J: TRBJ2-7
CDR3: CASSLTRASGSREQYF
DNA: TGTGCCAGCAGCTTAACCAGGGCTAGCGGGAGCCGGGAGCAGTACTTC

size: few
D: TRBD2
V: TRBV20-1
J: TRBJ2-7
CDR3: CSAGGSPYEQYF
DNA: TGCAGTGCTGGCGGGAGTCCCTACGAGCAGTACTTC

size: few
D: -
V: TRBV12-3/TRBV12-4
J: TRBJ2-6
CDR3: CASHSGLPSGANVLTF
DNA: TGTGCCAGCCACTCGGGACTGCCGTCTGGGGCCAACGTCCTGACTTTC

size: many
D: -
V: TRBV4-3
J: TRBJ2-3
CDR3: CASSQDSRTTDTQYF
DNA: TGCGCCAGCAGCCAAGATTCCCGAACCACAGATACGCAGTATTTT

size: -
D: -
V: TRBV29-1
J: TRBJ2-1
CDR3: CSVGYYNEQFF
DNA: TGCAGCGTTGGGTACTACAATGAGCAGTTCTTC

size: -
D: -
V: TRBV6-2/TRBV6-3
J: TRBJ1-2
CDR3: CASSYAPGRAAYGYTF
DNA: TGTGCCAGCAGTTACGCCCCCGGACGGGCAGCCTATGGCTACACCTTC

size: few
D: TRBD2
V: TRBV3-1
J: TRBJ2-7
CDR3: CASSQGRGLANEQYF
DNA: TGTGCCAGCAGCCAAGGGAGGGGACTAGCAAACGAGCAGTACTTC

size: many
D: TRBD2
V: TRBV14
J: TRBJ2-3
CDR3: CASSQDFRLAGDSDTQYF
DNA: TGTGCCAGCAGCCAAGACTTCCGACTAGCGGGAGATTCAGATACGCAGTATTTT

size: -
D: TRBD1
V: TRBV30
J: TRBJ1-2
CDR3: CAWSWGQGFDYGYTF
DNA: TGTGCCTGGAGTTGGGGACAGGGATTTGACTATGGCTACACCTTC

size: -
D: TRBD2
V: TRBV3-1
J: TRBJ2-7
CDR3: CASSQAGLAVNEQYF
DNA: TGTGCCAGCAGCCAGGCGGGACTAGCGGTCAACGAGCAGTACTTC

size: -
D: TRBD1
V: TRBV20-1
J: TRBJ2-3
CDR3: CSAKRGQGPTDTQYF
DNA: TGCAGTGCCAAAAGGGGGCAGGGGCCCACAGATACGCAGTATTTT

size: many
D: TRBD1
V: TRBV29-1
J: TRBJ1-5
CDR3: CSVDRDRVGLGNQPQHF
DNA: TGCAGCGTCGACCGGGACAGGGTGGGGTTGGGCAATCAGCCCCAGCATTTT